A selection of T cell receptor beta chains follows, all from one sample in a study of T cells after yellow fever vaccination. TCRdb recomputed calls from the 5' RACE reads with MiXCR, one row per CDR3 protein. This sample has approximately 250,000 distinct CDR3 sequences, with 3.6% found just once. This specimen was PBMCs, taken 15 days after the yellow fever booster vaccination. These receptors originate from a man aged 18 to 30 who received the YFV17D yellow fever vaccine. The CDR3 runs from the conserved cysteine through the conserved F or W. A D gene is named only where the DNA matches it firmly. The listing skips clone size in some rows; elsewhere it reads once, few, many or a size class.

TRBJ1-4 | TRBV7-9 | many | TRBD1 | TGTGCCAGCAGCACACAGGGGGGTGAAAAACTGTTTTTT | CASSTQGGEKLFF
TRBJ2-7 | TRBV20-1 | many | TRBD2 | TGCAGTGCTGCCCGTCGTGAGCGGGGAGTTTACGAGCAGTACTTC | CSAARRERGVYEQYF
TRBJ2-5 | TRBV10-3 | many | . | TGTGCCATCAGTATAGGACGGGAAGAGACCCAGTACTTC | CAISIGREETQYF
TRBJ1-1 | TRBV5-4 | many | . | TGTGCCAGCAGCTTCCAGGGGATGGGGACTGAAGCTTTCTTT | CASSFQGMGTEAFF
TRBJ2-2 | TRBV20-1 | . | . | TGCAGTGCTAATCGCGGAGGCACCGGGGAGCTGTTTTTT | CSANRGGTGELFF
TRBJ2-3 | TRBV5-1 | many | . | TGCGCCAGCAGCTTGGAAGATACGCAGTATTTT | CASSLEDTQYF
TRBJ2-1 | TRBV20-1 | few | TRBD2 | TGCAGTGCTACCCAGCGGGGGGACATCAATGAGCAGTTCTTC | CSATQRGDINEQFF
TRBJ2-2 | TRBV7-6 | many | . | TGTGCCAGCAGCTTAACAGACGGGACACCTACCGGGGAGCTGTTTTTT | CASSLTDGTPTGELFF
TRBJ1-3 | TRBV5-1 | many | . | TGCGCCAGCAGCTTGGGCAGGGACTCGAGCACCATATATTTT | CASSLGRDSSTIYF
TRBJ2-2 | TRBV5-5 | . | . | TGTGCCAGCAGCTTGTACGCGACAGGAGAGGCCGGGGAGCTGTTTTTT | CASSLYATGEAGELFF
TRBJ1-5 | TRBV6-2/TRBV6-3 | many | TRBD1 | TGTGCCAGCAGCCGGACAGGGGAACCCCAGCCCCAGCATTTT | CASSRTGEPQPQHF
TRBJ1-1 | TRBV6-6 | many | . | TGTGCCAGCAGCCGACGTCGGCCGTTGAACACTGAAGCTTTCTTT | CASSRRRPLNTEAFF
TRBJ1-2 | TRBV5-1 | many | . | TGCGCCAGCAGCCCGCAGTGGGATACCCGGGGCTACACCTTC | CASSPQWDTRGYTF
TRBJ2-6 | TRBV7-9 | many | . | TGTGCCAGCAGCTCCCCGGATCTGGCTGGGGCCAACGTCCTGACTTTC | CASSSPDLAGANVLTF
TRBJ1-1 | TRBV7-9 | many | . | TGTGCCAGCAGCTTAGCCGTGACCCTTAATGAAGCTTTCTTT | CASSLAVTLNEAFF
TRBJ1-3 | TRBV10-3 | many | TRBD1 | TGTGCCACACACAGGGGCTCTGGAAACACCATATATTTT | CATHRGSGNTIYF
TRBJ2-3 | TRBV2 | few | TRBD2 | TGTGCCAGCAGTGGGCTAGCGGGGCGACATACGCAGTATTTT | CASSGLAGRHTQYF
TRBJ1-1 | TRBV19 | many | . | TGTGCCAGTAGTATACCAGAGGCCGACGGAACTGAAGCTTTCTTT | CASSIPEADGTEAFF
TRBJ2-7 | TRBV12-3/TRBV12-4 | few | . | TGTGCCAGCAGTTTCGCCCACCAGAGTCCCGAGCAGTACTTC | CASSFAHQSPEQYF
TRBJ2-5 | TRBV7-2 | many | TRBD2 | TGTGCCAGCTCCCTAGGCGGGGGGGCGGGGGAGACCCAGTACTTC | CASSLGGGAGETQYF
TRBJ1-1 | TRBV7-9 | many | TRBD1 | TGTGCCAGCAGCGCGAGGGACAGAACGATGAACACTGAAGCTTTCTTT | CASSARDRTMNTEAFF
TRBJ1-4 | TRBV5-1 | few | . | TGCGCCAGCAGCGAGACAGCAACTAATGAAAAACTGTTTTTT | CASSETATNEKLFF
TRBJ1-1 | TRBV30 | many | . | TGTGCCTGGAAAAGTTTGAACACTGAAGCTTTCTTT | CAWKSLNTEAFF
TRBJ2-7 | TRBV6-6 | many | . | TGTGCCAGCAGTCCCGGGACTCGACGCGGCGAGCAGTACTTC | CASSPGTRRGEQYF
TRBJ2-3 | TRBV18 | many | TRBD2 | TGTGCCAGCTCACCAAACCTAGCGGGGGAGGGAGATACGCAGTATTTT | CASSPNLAGEGDTQYF
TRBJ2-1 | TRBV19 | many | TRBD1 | TGTGCCAGTAGTGCACAGGGGGTCAATGAGCAGTTCTTC | CASSAQGVNEQFF
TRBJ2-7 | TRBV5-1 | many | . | TGCGCCAGCAGCTTGATGACGGGGATTGAAGAGCAGTACTTC | CASSLMTGIEEQYF
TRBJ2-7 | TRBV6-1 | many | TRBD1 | TGTGCCAGCAGTGCTCGACAGGGCTGGGACGAGCAGTACTTC | CASSARQGWDEQYF
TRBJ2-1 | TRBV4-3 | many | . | TGCGCCAGCAGCCGAGGTCTAGCGAGTGAGCAGTTCTTC | CASSRGLASEQFF
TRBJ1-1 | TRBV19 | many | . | TGTGCCAGTAGTATAGATCCGGGACGGATTAGGACTGAAGCTTTCTTT | CASSIDPGRIRTEAFF
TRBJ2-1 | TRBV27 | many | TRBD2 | TGTGCCAGCAGCCCCTATAGCGGGGGGTACAATGAGCAGTTCTTC | CASSPYSGGYNEQFF
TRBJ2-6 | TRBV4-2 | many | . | TGTGCCAGCAGCCAAGATCCCGACGGCTCTGGGGCCAACGTCCTGACTTTC | CASSQDPDGSGANVLTF
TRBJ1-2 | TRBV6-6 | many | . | TGTGCCAGCAGGGTAGGGGGAACTAACTATGGCTACACCTTC | CASRVGGTNYGYTF
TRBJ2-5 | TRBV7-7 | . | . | TGTGCTAGCAGCCAGATTCCGGGGGCGCAGACCCAGTACTTC | CASSQIPGAQTQYF
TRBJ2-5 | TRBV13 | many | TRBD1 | TGTGCCAGCAGCTTAGTCTGGGAAGGGGGCGCGGGTGAGACCCAGTACTTC | CASSLVWEGGAGETQYF
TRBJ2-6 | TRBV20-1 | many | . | TGCAGTGTAAGCCAAGGGGCTGGGGCCAACGTCCTGACTTTC | CSVSQGAGANVLTF
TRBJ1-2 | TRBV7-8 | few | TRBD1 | TGTGCCAGCAGCACAATTAAGGGACAGGCTTATGGCTACACCTTC | CASSTIKGQAYGYTF
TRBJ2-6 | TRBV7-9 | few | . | TGTGCCAGCAGCTCATGGGCCAGAGTCTTTGGGGCCAACGTCCTGACTTTC | CASSSWARVFGANVLTF
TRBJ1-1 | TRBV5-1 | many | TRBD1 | TGCGCCAGCAGCTGGGGTCGACAGGGTTTTTCTATGAACACTGAAGCTTTCTTT | CASSWGRQGFSMNTEAFF
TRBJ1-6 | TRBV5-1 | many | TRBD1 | TGCGCCAGCAGCCGGTCACCGGGACAGGGAATTTCACCCCTCCACTTT | CASSRSPGQGISPLHF
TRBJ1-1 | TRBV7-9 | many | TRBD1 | TGTGCCAGCAGCTTAGTAGGAGGGGGCCCAGGGAACACTGAAGCTTTCTTT | CASSLVGGGPGNTEAFF
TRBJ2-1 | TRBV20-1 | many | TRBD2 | TGCAGTGCCCCGAGGGAGCGGGGGCCCCGACAGTTCTTC | CSAPRERGPRQFF
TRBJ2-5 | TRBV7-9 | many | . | TGTGCCAGCAGCTTAGTTGGAAGCCAAGGAGAGACCCAGTACTTC | CASSLVGSQGETQYF
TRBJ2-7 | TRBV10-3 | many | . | TGTGCCATCAGTCGACGGGGAGATGACGAGCAGTACTTC | CAISRRGDDEQYF
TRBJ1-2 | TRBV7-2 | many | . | TGTGCCAGCAGCCTCGAACCGGAGTCCGGGGATGGCTACACCTTC | CASSLEPESGDGYTF
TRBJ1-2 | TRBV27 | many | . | TGTGCCAGCAGTTTAGGGAACAGGGCAAATGGCTACACCTTC | CASSLGNRANGYTF
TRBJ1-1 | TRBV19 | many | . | TGTGCCAGTAGTGCCGTCATGAACACTGAAGCTTTCTTT | CASSAVMNTEAFF
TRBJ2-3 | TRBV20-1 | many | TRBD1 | TGCAGTGTTAGAGCGGGACAGGGGGCGTCAGGTACGCAGTATTTT | CSVRAGQGASGTQYF